This T cell receptor (beta chain) was sequenced for a study of blood T cells in healthy people across ages. For the study at large: About one barcoded beta molecule per two T cells was captured by template switching. Study-level results: There was no known CMV status for donors, so expanded clonotype changes were possibly confounded.

Healthy individuals of Caucasian origin from Russia, aged about 6 to 90, served as donors. The ends were cut back, 5 bases at V and 7 bases at J, with 9 bases in the middle. Germline V gene lookup returns CDR1 DFQATT and CDR2 SNEGSKA (reference sequence). The CDR3 is 12 amino acids. The use of a sample-barcoded 5' primer and a J-beta primer mix characterized a second PCR of 7 to 11 cycles. TCRdb analysed the 5' RACE reads with MiXCR anew, one entry per CDR3 protein. The table has 730,000 or so distinct CDR3 sequences, 35% to 50% seen once. Comments on this clonotype: What it recognizes is unknown.

The sequence was obtained from a man older than 75 in good health. The rearrangement links TRBV20-1 to TRBJ1-6; D gene ambiguous. Sequencing was done on a sample of blood. CDR3 sequence (DNA): TGCAGTGCTTTCCAAGGGAATTCACCCCTCCACTTT. Translated, it gives CSAFQGNSPLHF.